The 10 T cell receptor beta chains reported below all come from one sample, sequenced in a study of CD8 T cells in ankylosing spondylitis. From the 5' RACE reads, TCRdb called clonotypes with MiXCR, one entry per CDR3 protein. The sample holds 90,000 to 100,000 distinct CDR3 sequences; roughly 8.3% are singletons and the top ten take around 10%. Sequenced input: blood, either unsorted or a sorted T cell fraction (not recorded which). These receptors were taken from a male donor with ankylosing spondylitis or in good health (not recorded which).

This clonotype was counted a few times. V is TRBV15 and J is TRBJ2-5; 11 bases are a match to TRBD1. J was trimmed by 0 bases and V by 0 bases; bases with no gene match: 3. This CDR3 spans 17 amino acids. The germline gives CDR1 LNHNV, CDR2 YYDKDF (reference sequence). CDR3 region: CATSRDWTGGYQETQYF. DNA of the CDR3: TGTGCCACCAGCAGAGATTGGACAGGGGGCTACCAAGAGACCCAGTACTTC. The whole variable domain, remainder taken from reference TRBV15 and TRBJ2-5, is DAMVIQNPRYQVTQFGKPVTLSCSQTLNHNVMYWYQQKSSQAPKLLFHYYDKDFNNEADTPDNFQSRRPNTSFCFLDIRSPGLGDTAMYLCATSRDWTGGYQETQYFGPGTRLLVL.

This clonotype was seen only a few times. The gene calls are TRBV7-2 and TRBJ2-1, with D tentatively TRBD2 (6 bases). CDR3 length: 15 residues. The V and J ends lost 4 bases and 3 bases respectively, with 13 bases between them. In germline, CDR1 is SGHTA, CDR2 FQGNSA. In DNA form, the CDR3 reads TGTGCCAGCAGCTATCTCGGGGGTTACTACAATGAGCAGTTCTTC. The encoded protein is CASSYLGGYYNEQFF.

This clonotype was recorded at least ten times. The V call is TRBV7-3, the J call TRBJ2-2, with D tentatively TRBD2 (5 bases). V lost 8 bases, J lost 4 bases, and 8 bases lay in between. The CDR3 covers 12 residues. Germline CDR1 is SGHTA and CDR2 is FQGTGA. CDR3 in amino acids: CASGLGTGELFF. CDR3 nucleotides: TGTGCCAGCGGACTGGGCACCGGGGAGCTGTTTTTT.

A few counts support this clonotype. The chain uses TRBV10-3 and TRBJ2-7; D might be TRBD2 (6 bases). V lost 6 bases and J lost 2, with 17 bases in between. Germline assignment: CDR1 ENHRY and CDR2 SYGVKD. This CDR3 contains 15 residues. CDR3: CAIRSPGLSAYEQYF. The CDR3, as DNA: TGTGCCATCAGGTCCCCGGGACTTTCGGCCTACGAGCAGTACTTC.

This chain joins TRBV10-3 and TRBJ2-3; no reliable D call. The V end was cut by 4 bases, the J end by 6 bases, with 23 bases between. The CDR3 has 17 amino acids. CDR1 is ENHRY, CDR2 SYGVKD, per germline. As DNA, the CDR3 is TGTGCCATCAGTGTTAGGTTTGGCAGGCAACTTGAGGATACGCAGTATTTT. It codes for CAISVRFGRQLEDTQYF.

A word on this clonotype: A much larger clone differs from this one at a single base, so this may be a read error. This rearrangement joins TRBV5-1 to TRBJ2-2, with D possibly called TRBD1 or TRBD2 (5 bases each). Trimming cost V 2 bases and J 6 bases, with 11 bases left between them. Germline CDR1 reads SGHRS; CDR2 reads YFSETQ. The CDR3 sequence is 14 residues long. In DNA form, the CDR3 reads TGCGCCAGCAGCTTCTTGGGGGACGCCGGGGAGCTGTTTTTT. Its protein is CASSFLGDAGELFF.

The chain employs TRBV11-2 and TRBJ2-4; D gene uncertain. There are 18 residues in the CDR3. Trimming pared 5 bases from V and 0 bases from J, leaving 20 bases between. CDR1 and CDR2 from the germline V gene are SGHAT and FQNNGV. The CDR3 sequence: CASSGTPEPSLAKNIQYF. The CDR3 nucleotides are TGTGCCAGCAGCGGAACGCCAGAGCCCTCCCTAGCCAAAAACATTCAGTACTTC.

For this clonotype: A read error is possible here, since a much larger clone lies one base away. This chain uses TRBV7-2 with TRBJ1-1; D remains unclear. Germline V lookup: CDR1 SGHTA, CDR2 FQGNSA. This CDR3 has 14 residues. CDR3 region: CASSLAAENTKAFF. Written as DNA, the CDR3 is TGTGCCAGCAGCTTAGCCGCGGAGAACACTAAAGCTTTCTTT.

This clonotype was picked up a small number of times. V is TRBV7-9 and J is TRBJ2-5; 7 bases are shared with TRBD1. Trimming cost V 5 bases and J 5 bases; bases outside gene matches: 5. The germline gives CDR1 SEHNR, CDR2 FQNEAQ (reference sequence). The CDR3 consists of 13 residues. The CDR3 spells CASSTSTGETQYF. CDR3 in DNA: TGTGCCAGCAGCACCTCGACAGGGGAGACCCAGTACTTC.

In its sample, this clonotype was seen many times. V and J are TRBV27 and TRBJ2-6, with no clear D. There are 15 residues in the CDR3. Trimming took off 4 bases at V and 0 bases at J, with 7 bases between the two ends. CDR1 MNHEY and CDR2 SMNVEV come from the germline V gene (reference sequence). The CDR3, as DNA: TGTGCCAGCAGTTCGGACGGCTCTGGGGCCAACGTCCTGACTTTC. Amino acid sequence: CASSSDGSGANVLTF.